These 30 T cell receptor beta chains originate from one sample sequenced in a study of T-cell reconstitution after alpha-beta-depleted transplantation in children. It was with unique molecular identifiers that the TCRbeta library was prepared. TCRdb fed the PCR reads into MiXCR, producing one record per CDR3 protein. The top ten clones hold about 41% of a sample with 300,000 to 400,000 distinct CDR3 sequences, around 15% of them seen once. Sequencing used PBMCs, mostly from graft donor cells, obtained 360 days after TCRalphabeta/CD19-depleted stem cell transplant. These receptors were obtained from a male patient under 10 years old who had a stem cell transplant for acute lymphoblastic leukemia, so the T cells may come from the graft donor.

This clonotype was recorded once. The chain uses TRBV6-1 and TRBJ2-3; D call uncertain. The CDR3 spans 14 residues. Germline V lookup: CDR1 MNHNS, CDR2 SASEGT. Between the trimmed V and J ends, which lost 6 bases and 4 bases, there was a span of 14 bases. CDR3 DNA sequence: TGTGCCAGCAGCCCCCGGAACCCTGCAGATACGCAGTATTTT. Translated: CASSPRNPADTQYF.

This clonotype has only a few counts. This chain connects TRBV28 to TRBJ2-7; weak D call: TRBD2 (6 bases). This CDR3 has 14 amino acids. The V gene lost 7 bases and the J gene lost 2 bases, with 15 bases spanning the gap. Germline V gene lookup returns CDR1 MDHEN and CDR2 SYDVKM. CDR3 protein: CASTGTSLTYEQYF. DNA of the CDR3: TGTGCCAGCACTGGAACTAGCTTAACCTACGAGCAGTACTTC.

This clonotype has just a few counts. The V gene is TRBV12-3 or TRBV12-4, the J gene TRBJ1-1; D is ambiguous. With 3 bases removed from V and 1 base from J, the gap between germline ends came to 15 bases. The CDR3 runs 16 residues. The CDR3 loop is CASSFHARTPNTEAFF. DNA for the CDR3: TGTGCCAGCAGTTTCCATGCGAGGACGCCGAACACTGAAGCTTTCTTT.

The chain has TRBV6-5 and TRBJ2-7; tentatively, D is TRBD1 (6 bases). This CDR3 has 16 amino acids. Trimming took off 0 bases at V and 3 bases at J, with 15 bases between the two ends. Germline CDR1 reads MNHEY; CDR2 reads SVGAGI. The CDR3 region has the DNA TGTGCCAGCAGTTACTCTGTCGCAGGGGTTGGCTACGAGCAGTACTTC. Translating it yields CASSYSVAGVGYEQYF.

V and J are TRBV5-6 and TRBJ2-3; D is unclear. Trimming shortened V by 0 bases and J by 2 bases, and 10 bases separated the two germline ends. The germline gives CDR1 SGHDT, CDR2 YYEEEE. This CDR3 contains 15 residues. Here the CDR3 reads CASSLVPADTDTQYF. As DNA, the CDR3 is TGTGCCAGCAGCTTGGTTCCGGCAGACACAGATACGCAGTATTTT.

The table lists this clonotype with a few counts. The chain couples TRBV10-3 to TRBJ2-7; no reliable D call. Trimming removed 11 bases at V and 3 bases at J, with 14 bases between. Germline-derived CDR1 and CDR2 are ENHRY and SYGVKD. The CDR3 length is 12 residues. The CDR3 DNA reads as TGTGCCGCGGCGCGGTTTGTCTACGAGCAGTACTTC. As protein: CAAARFVYEQYF.

This clonotype was seen a few times. The chain joins TRBV5-1 to TRBJ2-7, with D perhaps TRBD1 (6 bases). V lost 2 bases to trimming and J lost 3 bases, with 21 bases between them. The germline gives CDR1 SGHRS, CDR2 YFSETQ. This CDR3 comprises 17 residues. The CDR3 DNA follows: TGCGCCAGCAGCTTACAAAGCCCGGGACATCAACTCTACGAGCAGTACTTC. Its translation is CASSLQSPGHQLYEQYF.

The chain couples TRBV20-1 to TRBJ2-1; D is possibly TRBD2 (6 bases). CDR1 is DFQATT and CDR2 is SNEGSKA in the germline V gene (reference sequence). The CDR3 contains 15 residues. V lost 2 bases to trimming and J lost 2 bases, with 13 bases between them. CDR3 region: CSARRVGRTYNEQFF. Here the CDR3 DNA reads TGCAGTGCTAGAAGGGTCGGGAGAACCTACAATGAGCAGTTCTTC.

This clonotype was counted a few times. The chain combines TRBV5-1 with TRBJ2-6; 7 bases fit TRBD2. Germline trimming cut 0 bases from V and 0 bases from J; bases unmatched to any gene: 9. Germline V gene data show CDR1 as SGHRS and CDR2 as YFSETQ. The CDR3 loop spans 19 amino acids. Written as DNA, the CDR3 is TGCGCCAGCAGCTTGGTAGAGGGGAGGGTCCCCTCTGGGGCCAACGTCCTGACTTTC. This encodes CASSLVEGRVPSGANVLTF.

The V gene is TRBV4-1, the J gene TRBJ2-7; D possibly matches TRBD1 or TRBD2 (5 bases each). CDR1 and CDR2 (germline): MGHRA, YSYEKL. Trimming stripped 0 bases from V and 2 bases from J, with 20 bases between. This CDR3 contains 18 residues. The CDR3 sequence is CASSQDGPGPRGTYEQYF. The DNA for the CDR3 is TGCGCCAGCAGCCAAGATGGTCCGGGACCCCGAGGGACCTACGAGCAGTACTTC.

This clonotype has more than one count but fewer than ten. This sequence joins TRBV3-1 and TRBJ1-1; a weak D match, TRBD1 (6 bases). Germline values: CDR1 LGHDT, CDR2 YNNKEL (reference sequence). V was clipped by 7 bases and J by 0 bases, with 12 bases between them. The CDR3 is made up of 14 amino acids. The CDR3 reads CASKRGELNTEAFF. In DNA, the CDR3 is TGTGCCAGCAAGAGGGGGGAACTGAACACTGAAGCTTTCTTT.

This chain links TRBV12-3 or TRBV12-4 with TRBJ2-4, with 8 bases identical to TRBD2. This CDR3 spans 13 amino acids. V lost 6 bases to trimming and J lost 7 bases; unmatched junction nucleotides: 5. The CDR3 region is CASRNSGINIQYF. The CDR3 DNA reads TGTGCCAGCAGAAATAGCGGGATTAACATTCAGTACTTC.

This clonotype occurred a few times. This chain joins TRBV6-5 and TRBJ2-2, with a tentative D call TRBD2 (6 bases). The CDR3 covers 19 residues. Germline V lookup: CDR1 MNHEY, CDR2 SVGAGI. V was cut by 0 bases and J by 6 bases, with 23 bases left in between. For the CDR3, the DNA is TGTGCCAGCAGTTACTCGGTTTTCCGGCGGGATAAAAGATCCGGGGAGCTGTTTTTT. The encoded protein is CASSYSVFRRDKRSGELFF.

This clonotype occurred a few times. The genes are TRBV7-9 and TRBJ1-2, with D unresolved. The germline gives CDR1 SEHNR, CDR2 FQNEAQ (reference sequence). CDR3 length equals 16 residues. Trimming took 3 bases from V and 3 from J, leaving 17 bases between them. For the CDR3, the DNA is TGTGCCAGCAGCTTCGGACCTCGGAGTACTGACTATGGCTACACCTTC. Its protein is CASSFGPRSTDYGYTF.

This sequence joins TRBV6-1 and TRBJ2-7; D gene unclear. The CDR3 has 15 residues. CDR1 is MNHNS and CDR2 is SASEGT in the germline V gene. The V gene lost 4 bases and the J gene lost 3 bases, with 16 bases spanning the gap. Here the CDR3 DNA reads TGTGCCAGCAGTGGATTGATCTACGTCAGCTACGAGCAGTACTTC. As protein: CASSGLIYVSYEQYF.

In its sample, this clonotype was seen many times. The V and J genes are TRBV29-1 and TRBJ2-1, with TRBD2 identical over 13 bases. CDR1 SQVTM and CDR2 ANQGSEA come from the germline V gene. The CDR3 is 16 amino acids. The trim removed 2 bases at V and 5 bases at J, leaving 6 bases unmatched. As DNA, the CDR3 is TGCAGCGTTGAAAGCGGGACTAGCGGGGCCAACAATGAGCAGTTCTTC. It yields the protein CSVESGTSGANNEQFF.

This clonotype has a handful of counts. The chain recombines TRBV4-2 with TRBJ2-7; 12 positions match TRBD2. V trimming: 4 bases; J trimming: 2 bases; junction bases outside the gene matches: 3. Germline V gene sequence: CDR1 LGHNA, CDR2 YNFKEQ. This CDR3 has 15 residues. This CDR3 is CASSLRTSGAYEQYF. The CDR3 DNA is TGTGCCAGCAGCCTTCGGACTAGCGGGGCCTACGAGCAGTACTTC.

This clonotype has just a few counts. The CDR3 is CASSQSSTSGMNTGELFF. As DNA, the CDR3 is TGTGCCAGCAGCCAAAGCAGCACTAGCGGGATGAACACCGGGGAGCTGTTTTTT. V usage is TRBV4-2 and J usage is TRBJ2-2; TRBD2 matches 10 bases. CDR1 and CDR2 from the germline V gene are LGHNA and YNFKEQ. V shed 2 bases, J shed 1 base, and the junction held 7 bases outside the gene matches. CDR3 length: 18 amino acids.

The chain recombines TRBV19 with TRBJ2-1; either TRBD1 or TRBD2 may fit D (5 bases each). V was pared by 6 bases and J by 4 bases, with 13 bases between. This CDR3 region has 14 residues. Germline assignment: CDR1 LNHDA and CDR2 SQIVND (reference sequence). The CDR3 here is CASSIGTGYNEQFF. The DNA of the CDR3 is TGTGCCAGTAGCATCGGGACGGGTTACAATGAGCAGTTCTTC.

In this sample, this clonotype turned up a few times. The chain is built from TRBV20-1 and TRBJ2-3; no firm D call. CDR3 size: 13 residues. V lost 2 bases and J 0 bases, leaving 6 bases between the germline ends. CDR1 DFQATT and CDR2 SNEGSKA come from the germline V gene (reference sequence). Written as DNA, the CDR3 is TGCAGTGCTAGAAAGAGGAGCACAGATACGCAGTATTTT. As protein: CSARKRSTDTQYF.

V usage is TRBV14 and J usage is TRBJ2-1, with D hard to call. V was trimmed by 1 base and J by 6 bases, leaving 7 bases between them. Germline CDR1 reads SGHDN; CDR2 reads FVKESK. The CDR3 is 13 residues long. The CDR3 loop reads CASSQVKGNEQFF. The CDR3 coding sequence is TGTGCCAGCAGCCAAGTGAAAGGCAATGAGCAGTTCTTC.

This clonotype was seen more than once but under ten times. The chain employs TRBV5-1 and TRBJ2-1; 11 bases agree with TRBD1. V lost 4 bases and J lost 7; bases outside the gene matches: 19. The CDR3 covers 19 residues. CDR1 is SGHRS and CDR2 is YFSETQ in the germline V gene. The CDR3 nucleotides are TGCGCCAGCAGCCGCTTCGGACAGGGGGCTTTAGCGGGAGATAATGAGCAGTTCTTC. It is translated as CASSRFGQGALAGDNEQFF.

This clonotype was seen ten or more times. This chain's CDR3 is CAISGRGPGPTDTQYF. As DNA, the CDR3 is TGTGCCATCAGTGGCAGGGGTCCCGGCCCCACAGATACGCAGTATTTT. The V gene is TRBV10-3, the J gene TRBJ2-3, with D tentatively TRBD1 (6 bases). Per germline, CDR1 ENHRY and CDR2 SYGVKD. The length of the CDR3 is 16 residues. The V gene lost 4 bases and the J gene lost 2 bases, with 16 bases spanning the gap.

This clonotype was picked up many times. The rearrangement joins TRBV7-6 to TRBJ2-6; 7 positions agree with TRBD1. Germline values: CDR1 SGHVS, CDR2 FNYEAQ. The length of the CDR3 is 18 residues. V was clipped by 0 bases and J by 0 bases; unmatched bases: 5. This CDR3 reads CASSLAGQFLSGANVLTF. The CDR3 DNA reads TGTGCCAGCAGCTTAGCGGGACAGTTCCTCTCTGGGGCCAACGTCCTGACTTTC. Supplemented by reference TRBV7-6 and TRBJ2-6, the full variable domain reads GAGVSQSPRYKVTKRGQDVALRCDPISGHVSLYWYRQALGQGPEFLTYFNYEAQQDKSGLPNDRFSAERPEGSISTLTIQRTEQRDSAMYRCASSLAGQFLSGANVLTFGAGSRLTVL.

This clonotype has just a few counts. The rearrangement uses TRBV5-6 and TRBJ2-5, with 7 nucleotides matching TRBD2. CDR1 and CDR2 from the germline V gene are SGHDT and YYEEEE. The CDR3 runs to 16 residues. The ends lost 4 bases at V and 0 bases at J; junction bases unmatched: 9. The CDR3 loop reads CASSVSYGGYQETQYF. The CDR3 nucleotides read TGTGCCAGCAGCGTTTCCTACGGGGGGTACCAAGAGACCCAGTACTTC. The full variable domain, rest sourced from reference TRBV5-6 and TRBJ2-5, is DAGVTQSPTHLIKTRGQQVTLRCSPKSGHDTVSWYQQALGQGPQFIFQYYEEEERQRGNFPDRFSGHQFPNYSSELNVNALLLGDSALYLCASSVSYGGYQETQYFGPGTRLLVL.

V gene TRBV6-1 combines with J gene TRBJ2-3, with 8 positions matching TRBD1. This CDR3 region has 16 residues. Germline-derived CDR1 and CDR2 are MNHNS and SASEGT. V was pared by 9 bases and J by 2 bases, with 13 bases of the junction left unmatched. The CDR3 sequence: CASLPRTGKLTDTQYF. CDR3 bases: TGTGCCAGTCTGCCCCGGACAGGGAAACTCACAGATACGCAGTATTTT.

The table lists this clonotype with a few counts. The rearrangement uses TRBV29-1 and TRBJ2-7, with 7 positions matching TRBD2. CDR1 is SQVTM, CDR2 ANQGSEA, per germline. Unmatched junction bases numbered 16, after V lost 7 bases and J lost 4 bases. CDR3 length: 15 amino acids. The CDR3 loop reads CSGLFRGVTAYEQYF. The CDR3 DNA follows: TGCAGCGGCCTTTTTCGGGGGGTGACAGCTTACGAGCAGTACTTC.

This clonotype has just a few counts. The V call is TRBV20-1, the J call TRBJ2-4, with 10 positions matching TRBD2. V lost 6 bases to trimming and J lost 8 bases; unmatched junction nucleotides: 7. Germline V CDR1 and CDR2: DFQATT, SNEGSKA (reference sequence). The CDR3 has 13 residues. The CDR3 region has the DNA TGCAGTGCCCTACCTAGCGGGAGTGACATTCAGTACTTC. Translating it yields CSALPSGSDIQYF.

This clonotype was picked up many times. V and J are TRBV6-5 and TRBJ2-1, with 10 bases matching TRBD2. Germline CDR1 is MNHEY and CDR2 is SVGAGI. Unmatched junction bases numbered 6, after V lost 6 bases and J lost 4 bases. The CDR3 length is 15 residues. CDR3 DNA: TGTGCCAGCAGGTCCGGGACTAGCGTGTACAATGAGCAGTTCTTC. Encoded protein: CASRSGTSVYNEQFF.

This sequence joins TRBV28 and TRBJ1-1, with D perhaps matching TRBD1 (6 bases). Per the germline V gene, CDR1 is MDHEN and CDR2 is SYDVKM. V was clipped by 6 bases and J by 0 bases, with 20 bases between them. This CDR3 has 17 amino acids. The CDR3 DNA reads TGTGCCAGCAGGTACAGGGTAGGTGCGATAGTGAACACTGAAGCTTTCTTT. This gives the protein CASRYRVGAIVNTEAFF.